This T cell receptor (beta chain) was identified during a study of technical replicates of blood from a few donors. Germline CDR1 and CDR2: MNHEY and SMNVEV (reference sequence). V lost 0 bases and J 8 bases, leaving 13 bases between the germline ends. This CDR3 is built from 14 residues. Assay used: immunoSEQ multiplex PCR; TCRdb lists only in-frame clones, some missing. The sample has 58,000 or so clones; around 86% are singletons. The genes are TRBV27 and TRBJ1-2; the D is unclear. The sample taken for sequencing was PBMCs. The sequence came from a human donor in good health. Some clones in this sample may be carry-over from other donors' samples. The chain's CDR3 is CASSLSPYSEGYTF. CDR3 nucleotide sequence: TGTGCCAGCAGTTTATCACCGTATAGTGAAGGCTACACCTTC.